This TCR beta chain was captured in a study of T cell responses to AZD1222 COVID-19 vaccine (TCRdb year 2021). Background for the entire study: A total of 230 to 250 trial participants underwent TCR sequencing, of whom some 210 received two doses of AZD1222 and about 26 received two doses of the MenACWY control vaccine. Trial participants were enrolled into age subgroups of 18-55, 56-69 and 70-plus years, which contained approximately 150, 30 and 60 TCR-sequenced participants, respectively.

About this clone itself: The antigen this receptor binds is unknown. No base qualities exist here, and no much larger clone lies one base off it.

The sample's time point label, in plain terms: about 28 days (+/-7) after the second vaccine dose. AZD1222 recipients with second doses at about 4 weeks or about 12 weeks were pooled, because spike-specific TCR depth and breadth did not differ between schedules. Samples from vaccinated people were obtained from the UK trials COV001 and COV002, which included a single-blind randomized controlled phase 2/3 trial of AZD1222 (ChAdOx1 nCoV-19) in healthy adults. For TCRbeta chain sequencing, PBMC samples from trial participants were taken at day 0 and at day 28 after the second dose. The CDR3 regions of human TCRbeta chains were analyzed by immunosequencing. The study's own analysis went as follows. Repertoire TCRs were matched against a reference library of SARS-CoV-2-specific TCRs generated with the MIRA antigen-specificity platform. Breadth was defined as the fraction of unique TCRs that were SARS-CoV-2-associated. Depth was defined as the fraction of total T cells that were SARS-CoV-2-associated. Each spike-specific TCR was assigned to its reactive spike region and to a CD4 or CD8 class using the MIRA data. Log10-transformed breadth and depth values were compared by one-way ANOVA with Sidak's multiple comparisons tests. Here the immuneACCESS table is served through TCRdb, limited to in-frame sequences with V and J called. Missing clones are a known gap in these copies; in checked studies unresolved V genes cover under half, and the rest lacks a known reason. That table gives V, J and clone size, and the DNA gave D and trimming. The sample table lists about 130,000 clones, roughly 87% of them with a count of one. Clones ranked in the top ten supply roughly 5.7% of the sample.

At the junction V is shortened by 5 bases and J by 4 bases, with 11 bases in between. From its cysteine to its phenylalanine, the CDR3 spans 13 amino acids. Only the CDR3 portion is preserved as DNA: 39 bases, with reading frame beginning at the first base. Per the germline V gene, MDHEN is the CDR1 and SYDVKM is the CDR2. Summary of the overall study and its limitations: Nearly half of unique spike-specific TCRs reportedly recognized epitopes outside regions mutated in the B.1.351 and B.1.1.7 variants. The whole spike protein was spanned by vaccine-associated CD4 TCRs, and dominant responses were seen in regions 160-218 and 743-854. Participants were mostly white British and included more females than males, and it was suggested by the authors that clonal diversity may have been underestimated. The 56-69-year group was small, and its depth increase did not reach significance, likely because of low power. A significant rise in spike-specific TCR breadth and depth was observed after two AZD1222 doses relative to day 0 and relative to MenACWY recipients. Only 5 to 7 AZD1222 recipients were SARS-CoV-2 seropositive at baseline, limiting conclusions about previously exposed vaccinees. Because no day 14 peak-response samples were available, the repertoires could be characterized only after the peak T cell response.

The sequencing here drew on peripheral blood, taken 28 days after the second AZD1222 dose. This TCR came from an adult who received the AZD1222 COVID-19 vaccine. This receptor chain uses TRBV28 and TRBJ1-1; TRBD1 might be the D gene, on 6 matching bases. DNA sequence: TGTGCCAGCAGTCCCGGAGGGGGCACTGAAGCTTTCTTT. Its translation is CASSPGGGTEAFF.